The entry that follows covers one T cell receptor (beta chain) sequence. The antigen remains undetermined. This table comes from immunoSEQ multiplex PCR, and its TCRdb copy is limited to in-frame clones, with some not included. The table shows 140,000 to 150,000 clones, with nearly 90% occurring only once. CDR3 length equals 15 residues. V was shortened by 11 bases and J by 0 bases, with 14 bases between the two germline ends. CDR1 and CDR2 from the germline V gene are SNHLY and FYNNEI. This specimen belongs to a study of T cell responses to AZD1222 COVID-19 vaccine. General study results and limits: Sampling captured repertoires only after the peak T cell response. Clonal diversity may have been underestimated in mostly white British donors.

Sequenced material: peripheral blood, taken on day 0 of AZD1222 vaccination. The chain is built from TRBV2 and TRBJ2-6; the D is unclear. The clonotype was recovered from an adult in good health. The CDR3 DNA is TGTGCCGGAGCCATCCATCCCTCTGGGGCCAACGTCCTGACTTTC. Protein sequence: CAGAIHPSGANVLTF.